Described below is a single TCR beta chain sequence and its context. This entry belongs to a study of T cells in Graves' hyperthyroidism and ophthalmopathy. Amplification targeted TCR beta CDR3 regions from RNA transcripts. HTBI primers were employed in a first-round RT-PCR of the TCR CDR3. MiXCR was run by TCRdb on the multiplex PCR reads, yielding one entry per CDR3 protein. The profile shows 350,000 to 450,000 distinct CDR3 sequences, about 17% of them singletons. Between the trimmed V and J ends, which lost 2 bases and 4 bases, there was a span of 15 bases. Germline lookup yields CDR1 MNHNS and CDR2 SASEGT. This CDR3 is 16 amino acids long.

This chain uses TRBV6-1 with TRBJ2-1; possibly TRBD2 for D (6 bases). This receptor was taken from a woman between 25 and 40 years old with Graves' hyperthyroidism that later progressed to Graves' ophthalmopathy. Sequences were obtained from blood. This chain's CDR3 is CASSEPGLYPYNEQFF. In DNA, the CDR3 is TGTGCCAGCAGTGAACCTGGACTATATCCTTACAATGAGCAGTTCTTC.